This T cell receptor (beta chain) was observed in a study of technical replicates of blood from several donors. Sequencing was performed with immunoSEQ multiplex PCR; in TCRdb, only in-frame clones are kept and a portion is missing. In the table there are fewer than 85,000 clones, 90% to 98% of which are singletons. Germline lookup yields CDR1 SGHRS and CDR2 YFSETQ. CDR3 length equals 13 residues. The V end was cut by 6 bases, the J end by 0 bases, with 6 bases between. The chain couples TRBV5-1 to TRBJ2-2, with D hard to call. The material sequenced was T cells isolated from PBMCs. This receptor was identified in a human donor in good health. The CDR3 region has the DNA TGCGCCAGCACCCGGGCGAACACCGGGGAGCTGTTTTTT. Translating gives CASTRANTGELFF.